This T cell receptor (beta chain) was documented in a study of read filtering for tumor transcriptome and immune sequencing (dated by TCRdb to the early 2020s). At the level of the whole study: The cohort was composed of approximately 16 male and 14 female patients, with a mean age of approximately 70 years and an age range of roughly 45 to 90. By revised international staging, fewer than ten patients were R-ISS I, some 16 were R-ISS II and more than five were R-ISS III. After DNase treatment, whole-transcriptome libraries were prepared using the TruSeq RNA Access Library Prep Kit. TCR-region mapped reads per sample ranged from about 3.5 to 11 million with IR-seq versus only about 75 to 1,400 with RNA-seq. TCR repertoires obtained by targeted immune repertoire sequencing and by bulk whole-transcriptome sequencing performed on the same bone marrow samples were compared. One main goal was a read-filtering strategy for immune repertoire data, in particular deciding whether clonotypes backed by only one read should be removed. Results and caveats for the whole study, not just this receptor: Compared with RNA-seq, IR-seq captured clonotypes at much higher depth and more reliably, and a smaller IR-seq throughput was enough to identify most shared clonotypes. The sorted CD138-negative fraction was a mixed bone marrow immune population, not purified T cells. Single-read clonotypes made up roughly 82% of clonotypes but only 3.5% to 4% of total reads in IR-seq, compared with approximately 75% of clonotypes and 35% to 45% of reads in RNA-seq. When single-read clonotypes were removed, the proportions of shared clonotypes in IR-seq and RNA-seq correlated more strongly.

The Immunoverse kit was used to build TCR libraries from roughly 440 ng RNA, with molecular barcoded adaptors covering alpha/delta and beta/gamma chains. TCR library preparation was performed with the same RNA that was used for transcriptome sequencing. TCR libraries were sequenced on an Illumina HiSeq 4000 with 2 x 150 cycles. The authors' pipeline ran thus. MiXCR aligned TCR reads to human V, D, J and C references and assembled the aligned reads into CDR3 clonotypes, with quality filtering and error correction included. The tcR package in R was used for analysis of clonotype counts and gene usage diversity. Raw mapping reads were checked after the RNA-seq reads had been mapped by STAR aligner version 2.5.3a onto the human GRCh37 genome. To test how sequencing depth affects detected clonotypes, IR-seq fastq files were randomly downsampled with Seqtk 1.3. The public reads were quality trimmed at Q25 with fastp and then assembled into clones with MiXCR by TCRdb, keeping productive beta chains. Here each entry gathers all rows of one CDR3 protein and keeps the most common genes and DNA. TCRdb assigned the V and J calls; the authors' analysis was not used. In this sample the table shows 50,000 to 65,000 distinct CDR3 sequences, roughly 18% of which occur a single time. The leading ten clones occupy about 14% of the sample.

Each patient had bone marrow sampled at the time of active disease. Bone marrow mononuclear cells were isolated by Ficoll-Hypaque density gradient centrifugation. To remove myeloma plasma cells, the cells were labeled with CD138 magnetic microbeads on a MACS separator, and CD138-negative cells were then collected by negative selection. Flow cytometry on an Attune NxT with CD138 antibodies was used to check the purity of the isolated cells. TRIzol reagent was used to extract total RNA, which was then quantified with a NanoDrop spectrophotometer. Paired RNA-seq and IR-seq were performed on the CD138-negative bone marrow sample of each patient. The germline V gene sets CDR1 to SGHRS and CDR2 to YFSETQ. The germline ends are 11 bases apart after V is trimmed by 3 bases and J by 1 base. Spanning cysteine to phenylalanine, the CDR3 consists of 15 amino acids. Only the CDR3 part of the read is kept: 45 bases, read in frame from the first base.

This clonotype was recorded at least ten times. No cognate antigen has been identified for it. No quality values exist for individual bases; no much larger clone is one base distant. The receptor's source is a donor aged 40 or over with multiple myeloma. The sequence joins TRBV5-1 to TRBJ2-1; the D region is possibly TRBD1 or TRBD2, each matching across 5 bases. Sequencing was done on a sample of a population of CD138-negative cells sorted from bone marrow. The cell subset or site label, read with the paper, signifies: bone marrow mononuclear cells depleted of CD138+ plasma/myeloma cells by negative magnetic selection. CDR3 reads: CASSSGTESYNEQFF. The nucleotides are TGCGCCAGCAGCTCAGGGACGGAATCCTACAATGAGCAGTTCTTC.